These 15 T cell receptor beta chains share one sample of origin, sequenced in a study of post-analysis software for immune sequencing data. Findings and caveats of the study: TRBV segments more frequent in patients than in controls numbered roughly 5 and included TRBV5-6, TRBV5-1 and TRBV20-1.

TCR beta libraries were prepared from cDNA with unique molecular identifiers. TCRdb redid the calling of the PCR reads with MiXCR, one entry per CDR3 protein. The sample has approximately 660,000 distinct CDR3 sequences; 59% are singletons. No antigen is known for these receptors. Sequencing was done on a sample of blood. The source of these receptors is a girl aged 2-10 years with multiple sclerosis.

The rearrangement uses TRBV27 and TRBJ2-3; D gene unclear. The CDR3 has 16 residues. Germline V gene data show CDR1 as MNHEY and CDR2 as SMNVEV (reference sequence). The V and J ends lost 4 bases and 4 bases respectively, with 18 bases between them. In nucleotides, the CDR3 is TGTGCCAGCAGTTCCTCCGAAAGGGCAGGCGCAGATACGCAGTATTTT. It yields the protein CASSSSERAGADTQYF.

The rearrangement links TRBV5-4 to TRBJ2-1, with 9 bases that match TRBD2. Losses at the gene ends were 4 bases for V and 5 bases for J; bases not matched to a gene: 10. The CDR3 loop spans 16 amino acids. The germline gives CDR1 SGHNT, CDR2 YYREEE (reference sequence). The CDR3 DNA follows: TGTGCCAGCAGCCCGCCTGGGCTAGCGGGGCACAATGAGCAGTTCTTC. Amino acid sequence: CASSPPGLAGHNEQFF.

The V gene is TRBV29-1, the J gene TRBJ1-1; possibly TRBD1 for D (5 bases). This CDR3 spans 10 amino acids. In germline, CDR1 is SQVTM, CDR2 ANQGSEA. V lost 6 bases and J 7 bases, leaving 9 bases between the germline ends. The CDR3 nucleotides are TGCAGCGTGGGACGGGTTGAAGCTTTCTTT. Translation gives CSVGRVEAFF.

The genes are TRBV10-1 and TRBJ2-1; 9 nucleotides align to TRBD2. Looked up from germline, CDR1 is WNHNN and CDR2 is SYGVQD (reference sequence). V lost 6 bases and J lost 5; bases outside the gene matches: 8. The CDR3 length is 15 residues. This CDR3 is CASSQGTSKHNEQFF. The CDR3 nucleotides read TGCGCCAGCAGCCAGGGGACTAGCAAACACAATGAGCAGTTCTTC.

CDR3 protein: CASSLGLRPSSYNEQFF. CDR3 bases: TGCGCCAGCAGCTTGGGGTTACGTCCGAGCTCCTACAATGAGCAGTTCTTC. V gene TRBV5-1 combines with J gene TRBJ2-1; D gene uncertain. The CDR3 runs 17 residues. V was shortened by 0 bases and J by 0 bases, with 13 bases between the two germline ends. Germline CDR1 reads SGHRS; CDR2 reads YFSETQ.

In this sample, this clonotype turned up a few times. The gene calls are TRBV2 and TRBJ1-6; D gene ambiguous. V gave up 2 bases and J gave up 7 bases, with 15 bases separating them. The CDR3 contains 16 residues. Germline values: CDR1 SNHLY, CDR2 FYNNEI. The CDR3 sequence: CASSEPPWDSNSPLHF. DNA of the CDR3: TGTGCCAGCAGTGAACCCCCTTGGGATTCAAATTCACCCCTCCACTTT.

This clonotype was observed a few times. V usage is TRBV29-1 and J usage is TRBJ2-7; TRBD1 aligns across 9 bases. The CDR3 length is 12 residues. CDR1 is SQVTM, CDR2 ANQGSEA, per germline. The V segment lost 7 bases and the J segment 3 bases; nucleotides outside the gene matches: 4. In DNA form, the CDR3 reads TGCAGCGCCCGACAGGGGGTCTACGAGCAGTACTTC. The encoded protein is CSARQGVYEQYF.

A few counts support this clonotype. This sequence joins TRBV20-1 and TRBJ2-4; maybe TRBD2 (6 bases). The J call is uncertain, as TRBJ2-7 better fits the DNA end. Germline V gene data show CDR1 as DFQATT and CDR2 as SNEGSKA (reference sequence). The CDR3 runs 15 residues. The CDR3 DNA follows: TGCAGTGCTAGATACGCGACTAGTCTTCCTCACGAGCAGTACTTC. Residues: CSARYATSLPHEQYF.

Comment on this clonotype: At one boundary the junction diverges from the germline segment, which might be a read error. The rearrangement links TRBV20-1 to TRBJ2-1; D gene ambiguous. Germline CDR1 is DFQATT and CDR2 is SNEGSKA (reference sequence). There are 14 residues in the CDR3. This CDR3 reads CSAREPWGYNERFF. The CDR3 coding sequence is TGCAGTGCTAGAGAGCCGTGGGGTTACAATGAGCGGTTCTTC.

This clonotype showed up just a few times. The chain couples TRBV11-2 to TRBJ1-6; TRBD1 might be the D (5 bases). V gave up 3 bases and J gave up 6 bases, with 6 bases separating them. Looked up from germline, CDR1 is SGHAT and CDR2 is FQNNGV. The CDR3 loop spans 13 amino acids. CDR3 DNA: TGTGCCAGCAGCTTGACAGTTAATTCACCCCTCCACTTT. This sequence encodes CASSLTVNSPLHF.

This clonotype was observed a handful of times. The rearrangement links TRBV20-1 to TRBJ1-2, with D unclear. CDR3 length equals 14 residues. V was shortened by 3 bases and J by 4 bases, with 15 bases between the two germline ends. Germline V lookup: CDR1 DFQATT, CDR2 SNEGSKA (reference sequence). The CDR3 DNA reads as TGCAGTGCTAGTCGTGCAGGAGCTATCTATGGCTACACCTTC. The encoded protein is CSASRAGAIYGYTF.

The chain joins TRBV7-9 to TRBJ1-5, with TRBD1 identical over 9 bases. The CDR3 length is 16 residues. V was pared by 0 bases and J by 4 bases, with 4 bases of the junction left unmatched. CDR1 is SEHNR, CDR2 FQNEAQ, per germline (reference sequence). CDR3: CASSLASGTGNQPQHF. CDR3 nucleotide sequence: TGTGCCAGCAGCTTAGCATCCGGGACAGGGAATCAGCCCCAGCATTTT.

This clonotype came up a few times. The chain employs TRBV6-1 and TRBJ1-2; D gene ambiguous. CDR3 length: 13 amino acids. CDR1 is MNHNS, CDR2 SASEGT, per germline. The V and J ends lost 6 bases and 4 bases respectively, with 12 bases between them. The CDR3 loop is CASSGTGPYGYTF. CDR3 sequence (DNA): TGTGCCAGCAGCGGTACCGGGCCCTATGGCTACACCTTC.

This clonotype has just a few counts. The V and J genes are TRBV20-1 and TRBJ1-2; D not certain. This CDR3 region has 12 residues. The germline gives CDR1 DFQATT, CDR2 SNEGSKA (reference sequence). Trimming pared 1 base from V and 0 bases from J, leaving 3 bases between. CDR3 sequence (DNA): TGCAGTGCTAGAGCTACTAACTATGGCTACACCTTC. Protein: CSARATNYGYTF.

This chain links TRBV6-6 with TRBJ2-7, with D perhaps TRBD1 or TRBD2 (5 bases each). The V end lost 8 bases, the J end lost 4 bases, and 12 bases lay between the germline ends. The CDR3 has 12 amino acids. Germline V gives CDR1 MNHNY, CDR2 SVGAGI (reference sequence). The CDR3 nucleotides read TGTGCCAGCGGTTGGGGGATTTACGAGCAGTACTTC. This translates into CASGWGIYEQYF.